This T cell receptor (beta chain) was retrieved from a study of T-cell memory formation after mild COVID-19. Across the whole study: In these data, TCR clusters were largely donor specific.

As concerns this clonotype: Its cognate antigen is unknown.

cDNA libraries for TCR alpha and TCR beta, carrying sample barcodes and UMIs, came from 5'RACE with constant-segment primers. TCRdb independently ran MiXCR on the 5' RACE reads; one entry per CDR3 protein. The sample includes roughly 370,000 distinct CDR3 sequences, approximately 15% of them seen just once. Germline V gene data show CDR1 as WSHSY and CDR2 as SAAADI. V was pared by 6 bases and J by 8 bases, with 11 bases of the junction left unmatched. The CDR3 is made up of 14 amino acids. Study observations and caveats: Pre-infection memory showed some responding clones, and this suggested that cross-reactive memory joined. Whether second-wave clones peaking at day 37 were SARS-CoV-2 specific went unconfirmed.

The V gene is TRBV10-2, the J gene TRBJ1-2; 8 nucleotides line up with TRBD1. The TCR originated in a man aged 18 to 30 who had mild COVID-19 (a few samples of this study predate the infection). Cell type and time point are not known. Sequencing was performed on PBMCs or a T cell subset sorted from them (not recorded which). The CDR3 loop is CASSVGQGAYGYTF. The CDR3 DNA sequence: TGCGCCAGCAGCGTCGGGCAGGGGGCTTACGGCTACACCTTC.